The next 16 T cell receptor beta chains were all read from a single sample in a study of OX40 agonist ivuxolimab in advanced cancers. Clones were read by immunoSEQ multiplex PCR, and TCRdb kept only the in-frame ones, dropping some. The table includes around 19,000 clones, over 65% detected once. The sequenced sample was CD4+ or CD8+ T cells sorted from blood, obtained in a trial of the OX40 agonist ivuxolimab. Every receptor here comes from an adult with an advanced solid tumor such as melanoma, head and neck, liver or kidney cancer.

The V gene is TRBV19, the J gene TRBJ2-5, with 9 bases lining up with TRBD1. Trimming removed 1 base from V and 5 bases from J; junction bases left unmatched: 5. The germline CDR1 and CDR2 sequences are LNHDA and SQIVND (reference sequence). CDR3 length: 15 residues. CDR3 nucleotide sequence: TGTGCCAGTAGTATAGGGACAGGGGCGGGGGAGACCCAGTACTTC. Protein sequence: CASSIGTGAGETQYF.

This clone showed up just a few times. V is TRBV6-5 and J is TRBJ1-1; no clear D gene. V dropped 2 bases and J dropped 8 bases, with 6 bases sitting between them. CDR1 and CDR2 from the germline V gene are MNHEY and SVGAGI. The CDR3 contains 11 residues. The CDR3: CASSYGQEAFF. CDR3 DNA: TGTGCCAGCAGTTACGGGCAGGAAGCTTTCTTT.

The V call is TRBV19, the J call TRBJ1-1, with D perhaps matching TRBD1 (5 bases). This CDR3 has 15 amino acids. Per the germline V gene, CDR1 is LNHDA and CDR2 is SQIVND (reference sequence). The V end lost 6 bases, the J end lost 4 bases, and 18 bases lay between the germline ends. CDR3 in DNA: TGTGCCAGTAGCAATGGTTACCCAGGGTCCACTGAAGCTTTCTTT. This encodes CASSNGYPGSTEAFF. The entire variable domain, with the rest obtained from reference TRBV19 and TRBJ1-1, is as follows: DGGITQSPKYLFRKEGQNVTLSCEQNLNHDAMYWYRQDPGQGLRLIYYSQIVNDFQKGDIAEGYSVSREKKESFPLTVTSAQKNPTAFYLCASSNGYPGSTEAFFGQGTRLTVV.

The sample holds a few counts of this clone. The chain has TRBV14 and TRBJ1-1; D is possibly TRBD1 (6 bases). The V and J ends lost 3 bases and 1 base respectively, with 12 bases between them. The germline V gene encodes CDR1 SGHDN and CDR2 FVKESK. This CDR3 has 15 amino acids. Here the CDR3 DNA reads TGTGCCAGCAGCCACCTAGACAGGACGAACACTGAAGCTTTCTTT. Translating it yields CASSHLDRTNTEAFF.

The chain has TRBV6-4 and TRBJ2-1; maybe TRBD2 (6 bases). The CDR3 is 16 amino acids. The germline V gene encodes CDR1 MRHNA and CDR2 SNTAGT. The V end lost 5 bases, the J end lost 0 bases, and 14 bases lay between the germline ends. The CDR3 loop reads CASSFLGGSSYNEQFF. The CDR3 bases are TGTGCCAGCAGTTTTCTGGGGGGAAGCTCCTACAATGAGCAGTTCTTC.

CDR3 sequence (DNA): TGTGCCAGCAGCTTAGTAGCGGGAGTAATAGGCAATGAGCAGTTCTTC. Its translation: CASSLVAGVIGNEQFF. This chain uses TRBV11-3 with TRBJ2-1; the match to TRBD2 covers 9 bases. The CDR3 loop spans 16 amino acids. V gave up 1 base and J gave up 6 bases; unmatched junction bases: 7. Germline values: CDR1 SGHNT, CDR2 YENEEA.

The gene calls are TRBV2 and TRBJ2-7; TRBD1 matches 7 bases. The CDR3 is 14 amino acids. The junction had 9 bases not matched to a gene; V was cut back by 3 bases and J by 7 bases. Germline CDR1 reads SNHLY; CDR2 reads FYNNEI. Written as DNA, the CDR3 is TGTGCCAGCAGTGACGGAACAGGGGTTCGGGAGCAGTACTTC. Translation gives CASSDGTGVREQYF. The full variable domain, its missing parts supplied by reference TRBV2 and TRBJ2-7, is EPEVTQTPSHQVTQMGQEVILRCVPISNHLYFYWYRQILGQKVEFLVSFYNNEISEKSEIFDDQFSVERPDGSNFTLKIRSTKLEDSAMYFCASSDGTGVREQYFGPGTRLTVT.

CDR3 DNA sequence: TGCAGCTACTTTCGTGACACCGGGGAGCTGTTTTTT. Translation: CSYFRDTGELFF. The J gene is TRBJ2-2, the V gene TRBV29-1; D is undetermined. V dropped 8 bases and J dropped 3 bases, with 10 bases sitting between them. Germline CDR1 SQVTM, CDR2 ANQGSEA. This CDR3 comprises 12 residues.

This clone is medium-sized in the sample. This CDR3 is CASRRTSGRGMTDTQYF. DNA for the CDR3: TGTGCCAGCAGAAGGACTAGCGGGAGGGGTATGACAGATACGCAGTATTTT. The chain joins TRBV2 to TRBJ2-3; 15 bases are shared with TRBD2. The germline V gene encodes CDR1 SNHLY and CDR2 FYNNEI. The CDR3 runs to 17 residues. V trimming: 6 bases; J trimming: 3 bases; junction bases outside the gene matches: 7.

Here the CDR3 reads CASSQEQGSGANVLTF. In DNA, the CDR3 is TGTGCCAGCAGCCAAGAACAAGGCTCTGGGGCCAACGTCCTGACTTTC. This chain uses TRBV4-2 with TRBJ2-6; D uncertain. Trimming took off 0 bases at V and 0 bases at J, with 6 bases between the two ends. The CDR3 loop spans 16 amino acids. Per germline, CDR1 LGHNA and CDR2 YNFKEQ.

Only a few counts were recorded for this clone. This rearrangement joins TRBV4-1 to TRBJ1-1, with D possibly being TRBD1 (5 bases). Trimming cost V 0 bases and J 5 bases, with 10 bases left between them. The CDR3 length is 14 residues. CDR1 and CDR2 from the germline V gene are MGHRA and YSYEKL. The CDR3 loop is CASSQERDLTEAFF. CDR3 DNA sequence: TGCGCCAGCAGCCAAGAGAGGGACTTGACTGAAGCTTTCTTT.

By share, this clone ranks as medium-sized. The chain couples TRBV4-2 to TRBJ2-7, with D perhaps TRBD1 or TRBD2 (5 bases each). V lost 0 bases and J 4 bases, leaving 13 bases between the germline ends. The CDR3 contains 15 residues. CDR1 LGHNA and CDR2 YNFKEQ come from the germline V gene. The CDR3 loop reads CASSQDRDPSYEQYF. The CDR3 coding sequence is TGTGCCAGCAGCCAAGACAGGGACCCGTCTTACGAGCAGTACTTC.

CDR3 sequence reads: CASSDSWTSGSTDTQYF. DNA for the CDR3: TGTGCCAGCAGTGACTCGTGGACTAGCGGGAGCACAGATACGCAGTATTTT. The chain uses TRBV6-4 and TRBJ2-3; 11 bases map to TRBD2. Germline V gene sequence: CDR1 MRHNA, CDR2 SNTAGT. The CDR3 covers 17 residues. Losses at the gene ends were 0 bases for V and 0 bases for J; bases not matched to a gene: 2.

The V gene is TRBV12-5, the J gene TRBJ2-7; the D gene is possibly TRBD1 (5 bases). Looked up from germline, CDR1 is LGHNT and CDR2 is FRNRAP. The CDR3 runs 14 residues. V was pared by 1 base and J by 2 bases, with 9 bases between. The CDR3 loop reads CASGLGDSTYEQYF. The CDR3 DNA sequence: TGTGCTAGTGGTTTGGGTGACAGTACCTACGAGCAGTACTTC. Looking up the rest from reference TRBV12-5 and TRBJ2-7 gives the full variable domain: DARVTQTPRHKVTEMGQEVTMRCQPILGHNTVFWYRQTMMQGLELLAYFRNRAPLDDSGMPKDRFSAEMPDATLATLKIQPSEPRDSAVYFCASGLGDSTYEQYFGPGTRLTVT.

This clone was seen a few times. The J gene is TRBJ2-1, the V gene TRBV11-2; D is perhaps TRBD1 or TRBD2 (5 bases each). There are 13 residues in the CDR3. Per the germline V gene, CDR1 is SGHAT and CDR2 is FQNNGV. V was shortened by 3 bases and J by 9 bases, with 12 bases between the two germline ends. The CDR3 DNA sequence: TGTGCCAGCAGCTTTGGGGGACGGGGTGAGCAGTTCTTC. The encoded protein is CASSFGGRGEQFF.

The chain links TRBV25-1 to TRBJ2-5, with unresolved D. The DNA end favors TRBJ2-7, so the J call may be wrong. Germline CDR1 MGHDK, CDR2 SYGVNS. The CDR3 spans 14 residues. This CDR3 is CASSSVGSGYEQYF. The CDR3 coding sequence is TGTGCCAGCAGTTCAGTAGGATCCGGCTACGAGCAGTACTTC.